A single sample gave rise to the 8 T cell receptor beta chains below, sequenced in a study of blood T cells in healthy people across ages. With a J-beta primer mix and a sample-barcoded 5' primer, a second PCR ran about 7 to 12 cycles. TCRdb passed the 5' RACE reads through MiXCR, listing each CDR3 protein once. Among 1.5 million or so distinct CDR3 sequences listed, 42% were seen once. What was sequenced was blood. These TCRs come from a woman under 30 in good health.

This clonotype was picked up a small number of times. The chain carries TRBV25-1 and TRBJ2-1, with 7 bases that match TRBD2. Germline values: CDR1 MGHDK, CDR2 SYGVNS. There are 11 residues in the CDR3. The V segment lost 8 bases and the J segment 15 bases; nucleotides outside the gene matches: 10. In nucleotides, the CDR3 is TGTGCCAGCGGTCAGGCGGGAGAGAGGTTCTTC. This gives the protein CASGQAGERFF.

This clonotype appeared many times. The J gene is TRBJ1-2, the V gene TRBV7-2; maybe TRBD1 (5 bases). Trimming removed 5 bases from V and 6 bases from J, with 16 bases in between. Germline CDR1 and CDR2: SGHTA and FQGNSA. The CDR3 runs 14 residues. The CDR3: CASSPGAGMNGYTF. The DNA of the CDR3 is TGTGCCAGCAGCCCCGGGGCAGGGATGAATGGCTACACCTTC.

This clonotype occurred a few times. This chain uses TRBV3-1 with TRBJ2-2; D is unclear. Germline CDR1 is LGHDT and CDR2 is YNNKEL (reference sequence). There are 15 residues in the CDR3. The germline V and J ends were trimmed by 2 bases and 7 bases, with 14 bases remaining between them. CDR3 in amino acids: CASSQRVAAVGELFF. CDR3 nucleotides: TGTGCCAGCAGCCAACGGGTAGCCGCGGTCGGGGAGCTGTTTTTT. The full variable domain, in which reference TRBV3-1 and TRBJ2-2 provide the parts outside the CDR3, is DTAVSQTPKYLVTQMGNDKSIKCEQNLGHDTMYWYKQDSKKFLKIMFSYNNKELIINETVPNRFSPKSPDKAHLNLHINSLELGDSAVYFCASSQRVAAVGELFFGEGSRLTVL.

The J gene is TRBJ2-3, the V gene TRBV2; TRBD2 aligns across 7 bases. CDR1 is SNHLY, CDR2 FYNNEI, per germline. The CDR3 covers 15 residues. Germline trimming cut 6 bases from V and 8 bases from J; bases unmatched to any gene: 14. CDR3 nucleotide sequence: TGTGCCAGCAGCCTTTCGGCTAGCGGACGGGCTACGCAGTATTTT. It codes for CASSLSASGRATQYF.

This clonotype was observed a single time. One base away lies a much larger clone, so this may be a sequencing read error. J is TRBJ2-1 and V is TRBV7-2, with 12 bases that match TRBD2. The CDR3 loop spans 16 amino acids. The ends lost 5 bases at V and 8 bases at J; junction bases unmatched: 10. CDR1 and CDR2 (germline): SGHTA, FQGNSA. CDR3 protein: CASSRSLAGGRHEQFF. The DNA of the CDR3 is TGTGCCAGCAGCAGGAGCCTAGCGGGAGGGCGGCATGAGCAGTTCTTC.

This rearrangement joins TRBV27 to TRBJ2-1; the D gene is possibly TRBD2 (7 bases). Germline CDR1 MNHEY, CDR2 SMNVEV (reference sequence). There are 18 residues in the CDR3. Trimming removed 3 bases from V and 0 bases from J, with 18 bases in between. The CDR3 reads CASSLTMGGPSSYNEQFF. CDR3 bases: TGTGCCAGCAGTTTGACCATGGGGGGGCCGAGCTCCTACAATGAGCAGTTCTTC.

This clonotype was seen a handful of times. V usage is TRBV6-6 and J usage is TRBJ1-5; D not certain. Trimming cost V 0 bases and J 8 bases, with 14 bases left between them. There are 15 residues in the CDR3. Germline V gene lookup returns CDR1 MNHNY and CDR2 SVGAGI (reference sequence). Here the CDR3 reads CASSYSIGQAEPQHF. In DNA, the CDR3 is TGTGCCAGCAGTTACTCGATAGGCCAGGCGGAGCCCCAGCATTTT.

The chain carries TRBV10-2 and TRBJ2-7, with 14 bases aligning to TRBD2. Germline V lookup: CDR1 WSHSY, CDR2 SAAADI. The CDR3 spans 15 residues. V lost 5 bases and J lost 5; bases outside the gene matches: 5. The CDR3 reads CASSWKGLAGDEQYF. The CDR3 region has the DNA TGCGCCAGCAGTTGGAAGGGACTAGCGGGAGACGAGCAGTACTTC.